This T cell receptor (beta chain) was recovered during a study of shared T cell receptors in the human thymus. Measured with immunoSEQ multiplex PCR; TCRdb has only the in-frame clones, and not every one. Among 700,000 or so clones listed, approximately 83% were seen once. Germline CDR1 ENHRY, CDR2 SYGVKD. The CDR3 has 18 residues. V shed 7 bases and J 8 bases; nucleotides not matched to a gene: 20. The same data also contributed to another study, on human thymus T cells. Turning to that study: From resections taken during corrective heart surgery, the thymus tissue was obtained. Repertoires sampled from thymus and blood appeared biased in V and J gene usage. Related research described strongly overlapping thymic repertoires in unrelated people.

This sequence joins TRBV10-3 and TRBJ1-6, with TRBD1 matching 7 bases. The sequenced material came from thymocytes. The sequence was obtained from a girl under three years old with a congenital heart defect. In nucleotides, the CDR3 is TGTGCCATCAAAGACTCCGTCCGGTATAACAGGGGAGATTCACCCCTCCACTTT. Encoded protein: CAIKDSVRYNRGDSPLHF.